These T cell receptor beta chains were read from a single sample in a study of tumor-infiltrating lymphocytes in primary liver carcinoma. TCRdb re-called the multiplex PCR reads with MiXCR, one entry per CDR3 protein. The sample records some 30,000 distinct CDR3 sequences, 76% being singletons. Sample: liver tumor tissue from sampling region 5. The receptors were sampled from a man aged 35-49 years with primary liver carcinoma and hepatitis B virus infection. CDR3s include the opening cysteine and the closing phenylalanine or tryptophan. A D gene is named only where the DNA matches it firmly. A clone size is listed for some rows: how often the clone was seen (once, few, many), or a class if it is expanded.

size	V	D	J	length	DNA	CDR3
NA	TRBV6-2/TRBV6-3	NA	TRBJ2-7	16	TGTACCAGCAGTTACTCGATTGTGACGGGAGACTACGAGCAGTACTTC	CTSSYSIVTGDYEQYF
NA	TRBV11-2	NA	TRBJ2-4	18	TGTGTCAGCAGCCCAACTGTGGCTTCCAGGGTGGCCAAAAACATTCAGTACTTC	CVSSPTVASRVAKNIQYF
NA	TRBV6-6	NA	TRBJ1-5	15	TGTGCCAGCAGTCACTCGTTAGGAGGGTATCAGTCCCAGCATTTT	CASSHSLGGYQSQHF
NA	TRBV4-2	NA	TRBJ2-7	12	TGTACCAGCAGCCAAGGTATGAACGAGCAGTACTTC	CTSSQGMNEQYF
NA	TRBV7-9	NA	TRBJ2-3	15	TGTGCCAGCAGTTTGGGGAGTAGCAGGACAGATACGCAGTATTTT	CASSLGSSRTDTQYF
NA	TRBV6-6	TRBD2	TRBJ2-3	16	TGTGCCAGCAGGAAAGGGGCTAGCGGGAGGAAGGATACACAGTATTTT	CASRKGASGRKDTQYF
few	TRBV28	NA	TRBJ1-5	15	TGTGTCAGCAGCACCTCGGACATGGAAAATCAGCCCCAGCATTTT	CVSSTSDMENQPQHF
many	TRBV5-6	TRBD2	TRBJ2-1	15	TGTGCCAGCAGCTGGGGGACTAGCGAGTACAATGAGCAGTTCTTC	CASSWGTSEYNEQFF
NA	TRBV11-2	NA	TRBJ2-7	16	TGTGCCAGCAGCTTAGATCCTTGGACAGAAATCTACGAGCAGTACTTC	CASSLDPWTEIYEQYF
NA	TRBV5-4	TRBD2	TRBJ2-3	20	TGTGCCGACAGCGTTCTGCAACTAGCGGGAGGGATGACTAGCACAGATACGCAGTATTTT	CADSVLQLAGGMTSTDTQYF
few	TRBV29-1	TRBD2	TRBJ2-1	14	TGCAGCGGCCGACTAGCGGTAGCTAGCAATGAGAAGTTCTTC	CSGRLAVASNEKFF
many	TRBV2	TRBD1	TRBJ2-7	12	TGTGCCAGCAGTGACGGACAGGACGAGCAGTACTTC	CASSDGQDEQYF
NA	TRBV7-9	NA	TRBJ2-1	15	TGTGCCAGCGGCTTAGAATGGGGTTGGTACAATGAGCAGTTCTTC	CASGLEWGWYNEQFF
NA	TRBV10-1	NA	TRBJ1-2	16	TGCGCCAGCAGCGAGATGGTGGGGCATTGCAGCTATGACTACACCTTC	CASSEMVGHCSYDYTF
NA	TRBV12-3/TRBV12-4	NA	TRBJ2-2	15	TGTGCCAGCAGTTTAGGGGGGGCGCCCACCGGGGAGCTGGTTTTT	CASSLGGAPTGELVF
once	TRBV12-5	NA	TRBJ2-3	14	TGTGGTAGTGCCGACCAACTAGGAGTGCACACGCAGTATTTT	CGSADQLGVHTQYF
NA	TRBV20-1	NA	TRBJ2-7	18	TGCAGTGCTAGAGATCGGCTACCACTGGCAGGGGGGTTCTACGAGCAGTACTTC	CSARDRLPLAGGFYEQYF
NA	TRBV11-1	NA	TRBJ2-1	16	TGTGCCAGCAGCTTAGCGGATAGAGCGTACTACAATGGGCAGTTCTTC	CASSLADRAYYNGQFF
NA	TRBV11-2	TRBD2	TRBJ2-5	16	TGTGTCAGCAGCCGAACTCCGGGCGGGGGGAAGGAGACCCAGTACTTC	CVSSRTPGGGKETQYF
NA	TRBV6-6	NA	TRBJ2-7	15	TGTGCCAGGAGTTACTCGAGTCGCATGGGTAGCGAGCAGTACTTC	CARSYSSRMGSEQYF
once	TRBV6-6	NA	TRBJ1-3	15	TGTGCCAGCAGTTTCAGGCACGAATTCGGAAATACCATATATTTT	CASSFRHEFGNTIYF
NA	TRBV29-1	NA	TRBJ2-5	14	TGCAGCGTTGAAGATTGGGCCGTGGGAGAGACCCAGTACTTC	CSVEDWAVGETQYF